The 17 T cell receptor beta chains below all came from one sample that was sequenced in a study of control samples from healthy donors and cancer patients (TCRdb year 2020). Receptor libraries were prepared by the immunoSEQ multiplex PCR assay. Held by TCRdb, this immuneACCESS table contains in-frame sequences only and omits some clones. Under half of the omission traces to an unresolved V gene where checked; the cause of the rest is unknown. This sample comprises 80,000 to 100,000 clones, around 88% of them detected only once. Of the sample, less than 15% falls within the top ten clones. Sequencing was carried out using blood. These receptors originate from a young man in good health.

The chain joins TRBV6-1 to TRBJ1-1; D not certain. The CDR3 consists of 17 residues. Deletions cut 3 bases from V and 0 bases from J, with 17 bases between. Per the germline V gene, CDR1 is MNHNS and CDR2 is SASEGT. CDR3: CASSDGFNDLMNTEAFF. The CDR3 nucleotides are TGTGCCAGCAGTGACGGTTTCAACGACTTAATGAACACTGAAGCTTTCTTT.

The chain uses TRBV10-3 and TRBJ2-2, with 9 bases fitting TRBD2. Germline V gives CDR1 ENHRY, CDR2 SYGVKD. The junction had 10 bases not matched to a gene; V was cut back by 6 bases and J by 5 bases. The CDR3 spans 16 residues. DNA of the CDR3: TGTGCCATCAGGAAATTGACTAGCGGAACTACCGGGGAGCTGTTTTTT. Amino acids: CAIRKLTSGTTGELFF.

V usage is TRBV7-9 and J usage is TRBJ2-5; 9 bases agree with TRBD2. The trim removed 2 bases at V and 2 bases at J, leaving 12 bases unmatched. CDR1 is SEHNR and CDR2 is FQNEAQ in the germline V gene (reference sequence). CDR3 length: 18 residues. CDR3 region: CASSLLPRRLAAQETQYF. The CDR3 DNA is TGTGCCAGCAGCTTATTGCCCCGCAGACTAGCGGCACAAGAGACCCAGTACTTC.

This clone showed up just once. This chain uses TRBV24-1 with TRBJ2-1, with TRBD1 matching 7 bases. The CDR3 contains 12 residues. From germline, CDR1 is KGHDR and CDR2 SFDVKD. Trimming at V came to 12 bases and at J to 6 bases, leaving 7 bases not matched to a gene. CDR3 sequence: CASQGDGNEQFF. The CDR3 DNA reads as TGTGCCTCCCAGGGGGATGGCAATGAGCAGTTCTTC.

The V and J genes are TRBV18 and TRBJ2-1, with TRBD2 matching over 10 bases. CDR1 KGHSH and CDR2 LQKENI come from the germline V gene. The CDR3 has 16 amino acids. The trim removed 3 bases at V and 3 bases at J, leaving 5 bases unmatched. The CDR3 loop reads CASSPITSGIYNEQFF. The CDR3 coding sequence is TGTGCCAGCTCACCGATTACTAGCGGGATCTACAATGAGCAGTTCTTC.

J is TRBJ2-7 and V is TRBV6-5; 7 nucleotides align to TRBD2. V was pared by 5 bases and J by 1 base, with 8 bases of the junction left unmatched. The CDR3 totals 15 residues. Germline V lookup: CDR1 MNHEY, CDR2 SVGAGI. The CDR3 DNA is TGTGCCAGCAGTACTCATAGCGGGCTATCCTACGAGCAGTACTTC. Translated, it gives CASSTHSGLSYEQYF.

The chain joins TRBV9 to TRBJ2-6; D gene unclear. Germline CDR1 and CDR2: SGDLS and YYNGEE. V was clipped by 3 bases and J by 2 bases, with 12 bases between them. The CDR3 covers 16 residues. The DNA of the CDR3 is TGTGCCAGCAGCGCTGGGGTCGTGGCTGGGGCCAACGTCCTGACTTTC. Translating it yields CASSAGVVAGANVLTF. Using reference TRBV9 and TRBJ2-6 for the parts outside the CDR3, the full variable domain is DSGVTQTPKHLITATGQRVTLRCSPRSGDLSVYWYQQSLDQGLQFLIQYYNGEERAKGNILERFSAQQFPDLHSELNLSSLELGDSALYFCASSAGVVAGANVLTFGAGSRLTVL.

The V and J genes are TRBV29-1 and TRBJ1-3; no clear D gene. Germline V lookup: CDR1 SQVTM, CDR2 ANQGSEA. V dropped 2 bases and J dropped 0 bases, with 14 bases sitting between them. This CDR3 contains 16 residues. As DNA, the CDR3 is TGCAGCGTTGAAAAAGTAGCAGGCAACTCTGGAAACACCATATATTTT. Its translation: CSVEKVAGNSGNTIYF.

The chain is built from TRBV21-1 and TRBJ2-1. TRBV21-1 is recorded as a pseudogene. This CDR3 spans 13 amino acids. In nucleotides, the CDR3 is TGTGCCAGCAGCAAATGTGCCGTAAACGAGCAGTTCTTC. It yields the protein CASSKCAVNEQFF.

The chain joins TRBV5-1 to TRBJ2-1; 11 nucleotides align to TRBD1. The CDR3 runs to 15 residues. CDR1 and CDR2 (germline): SGHRS, YFSETQ. With V trimmed by 1 base and J by 9 bases, 6 bases remained unmatched. CDR3 nucleotide sequence: TGCGCCAGCAGCTTGACAGGACAGGGGGCACGTGAGCAGTTCTTC. Protein: CASSLTGQGAREQFF. The full variable domain, in which reference TRBV5-1 and TRBJ2-1 provide the parts outside the CDR3, is KAGVTQTPRYLIKTRGQQVTLSCSPISGHRSVSWYQQTPGQGLQFLFEYFSETQRNKGNFPGRFSGRQFSNSRSEMNVSTLELGDSALYLCASSLTGQGAREQFFGPGTRLTVL.

The genes are TRBV7-9 and TRBJ2-3, with 13 bases identical to TRBD2. The CDR3 is 14 residues long. CDR1 and CDR2 (germline): SEHNR, FQNEAQ (reference sequence). The trim removed 5 bases at V and 14 bases at J, leaving 10 bases unmatched. The CDR3 DNA sequence: TGTGCCAGCAGCCCAGGGACTAGCGGGACCTACACGTATTTT. Translating gives CASSPGTSGTYTYF.

This clone was counted between two and nine times. The chain has TRBV29-1 and TRBJ2-2; D may be TRBD2 (6 bases). V lost 6 bases and J lost 2, with 10 bases in between. There are 13 residues in the CDR3. From germline, CDR1 is SQVTM and CDR2 ANQGSEA. CDR3 in DNA: TGCAGCGTACGCGGGACTAACACCGGGGAGCTGTTTTTT. Protein product: CSVRGTNTGELFF.

V usage is TRBV25-1 and J usage is TRBJ1-3; D may be TRBD1 (5 bases). The CDR3 totals 16 residues. Germline V lookup: CDR1 MGHDK, CDR2 SYGVNS. Trimming shortened V by 1 base and J by 4 bases, and 14 bases separated the two germline ends. CDR3 residues: CASSEFSGRHGNTIYF. DNA for the CDR3: TGTGCCAGCAGTGAATTTTCAGGGAGGCACGGAAACACCATATATTTT.

The V and J genes are TRBV19 and TRBJ2-3; D tentatively reads TRBD1 or TRBD2 (5 bases each). Deletions cut 3 bases from V and 1 base from J, with 14 bases between. The CDR3 totals 16 residues. CDR1 and CDR2 (germline): LNHDA, SQIVND (reference sequence). CDR3 nucleotide sequence: TGTGCCAGTAGTATCCCCCATGGGGGTCGCACAGATACGCAGTATTTT. Translating it yields CASSIPHGGRTDTQYF.

This clone was detected a few times. The V gene is TRBV25-1, the J gene TRBJ2-3, with D perhaps TRBD1 (6 bases). The germline V and J ends were trimmed by 8 bases and 2 bases, with 23 bases remaining between them. Germline V gene data show CDR1 as MGHDK and CDR2 as SYGVNS. This CDR3 comprises 17 residues. For the CDR3, the DNA is TGTGCCAGCGCCGCCTGGACAGACAGCTTTCACACAGATACGCAGTATTTT. Its protein is CASAAWTDSFHTDTQYF.

V gene TRBV9 combines with J gene TRBJ1-1, with D perhaps TRBD1 (5 bases). The CDR3 contains 15 residues. Trimming left V 0 bases short and J 1 base short, with 10 bases between. In germline, CDR1 is SGDLS, CDR2 YYNGEE. CDR3 coding DNA: TGTGCCAGCAGCGTAGTTGGGGCAGGGAACACTGAAGCTTTCTTT. Translated, it gives CASSVVGAGNTEAFF.

The chain recombines TRBV5-6 with TRBJ1-6, with D unresolved. The CDR3 has 14 amino acids. Germline CDR1 SGHDT, CDR2 YYEEEE. Trimming took 9 bases from V and 5 from J, leaving 15 bases between them. CDR3 nucleotides: TGTGCCACGACGTACAGACGAAATAATTCACCCCTCCACTTT. This codes for CATTYRRNNSPLHF.